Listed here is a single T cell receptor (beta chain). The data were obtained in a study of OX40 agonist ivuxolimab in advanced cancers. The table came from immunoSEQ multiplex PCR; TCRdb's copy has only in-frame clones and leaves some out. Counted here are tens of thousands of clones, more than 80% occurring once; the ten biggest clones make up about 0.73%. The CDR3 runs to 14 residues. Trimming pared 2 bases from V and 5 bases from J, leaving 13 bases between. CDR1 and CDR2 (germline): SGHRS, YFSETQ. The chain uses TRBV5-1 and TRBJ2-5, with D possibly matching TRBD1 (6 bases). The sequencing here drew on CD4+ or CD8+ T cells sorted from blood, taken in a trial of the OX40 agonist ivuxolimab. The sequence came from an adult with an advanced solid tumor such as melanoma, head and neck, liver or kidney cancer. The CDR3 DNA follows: TGCGCCAGCAGCTTCGATGGGGGCCGGGAGACCCAGTACTTC. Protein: CASSFDGGRETQYF.